This T cell receptor (beta chain) is from a study of Ad26.COV2.S vaccination and SARS-CoV-2 variants. Study findings and constraints: Those who received vaccine or placebo ended up with similar non-spike TCR breadth. In TCR breadth and depth analyses, total T cell responses may have been underestimated.

The CDR3 is 12 residues long. Germline V gene lookup returns CDR1 MDHEN and CDR2 SYDVKM. Trimming cost V 9 bases and J 4 bases, with 10 bases left between them. As to treatment: some 19 received Ad26.COV2.S at low or high dose, single or two shots; roughly 5 received placebo; per-sample allocation not given. Samples were taken on day 63 after the first vaccine or placebo injection. An Ad26 vector that expressed Wuhan-strain SARS-CoV-2 spike constituted the vaccine. This table comes from immunoSEQ multiplex PCR, and its TCRdb copy is limited to in-frame clones, with some not included. The sample contains 440,000 or so clones, roughly 87% of which appear only once. In the case of this clone: Its antigen is unknown.

The TCR was taken from a person between 18 and 65 years old who received the Ad26.COV2.S COVID-19 vaccine or a placebo. This specimen consisted of peripheral blood, obtained in a trial of Ad26.COV2.S vaccine versus placebo. The chain has TRBV28 and TRBJ2-1, with D possibly TRBD2 on 5 matching bases. The CDR3 reads CASRLSYNEQFF. CDR3 in DNA: TGTGCCAGTAGACTATCATACAATGAGCAGTTCTTC. Full variable domain (rest looked up from reference TRBV28 and TRBJ2-1): DVKVTQSSRYLVKRTGEKVFLECVQDMDHENMFWYRQDPGLGLRLIYFSYDVKMKEKGDIPEGYSVSREKKERFSLILESASTNQTSMYLCASRLSYNEQFFGPGTRLTVL.